Below, 27 T cell receptor beta chains from the same sample are listed, as sequenced in a study of cytomegalovirus exposure and HLA in healthy donors. The PCR had 60 Vbeta and 13 Jbeta primers. Repertoires were generated with immunoSEQ multiplex PCR, while TCRdb's copy carries only in-frame clones and drops some. The sample includes some 130,000 clones, over 60% of them seen just once. Sequencing input: PBMCs. Source of these receptors: a human donor in good health.

The genes are TRBV9 and TRBJ2-7, with D perhaps TRBD2 (5 bases). In germline, CDR1 is SGDLS, CDR2 YYNGEE. Between the trimmed V and J ends, which lost 0 bases and 2 bases, there was a span of 9 bases. The CDR3 is 14 amino acids. The CDR3 bases are TGTGCCAGCAGCGTAGGGGAGCGGCCCTACGAGCAGTACTTC. It is translated as CASSVGERPYEQYF.

V is TRBV7-9 and J is TRBJ1-5; D might be TRBD1 (6 bases). Germline loops: CDR1 SEHNR, CDR2 FQNEAQ (reference sequence). Trimming removed 5 bases at V and 0 bases at J, with 11 bases between. This CDR3 region has 15 residues. CDR3 loop: CASSPTGYSNQPQHF. CDR3 nucleotide sequence: TGTGCCAGCAGCCCGACAGGCTATAGCAATCAGCCCCAGCATTTT.

This clone was detected only a few times. This CDR3 is CATGRRGVPQETQYF. CDR3 nucleotides: TGTGCCACCGGACGACGGGGTGTTCCTCAAGAGACCCAGTACTTC. This chain joins TRBV6-1 and TRBJ2-5, with D maybe TRBD2 (5 bases). This CDR3 has 15 amino acids. In germline, CDR1 is MNHNS, CDR2 SASEGT. Trimming pared 10 bases from V and 2 bases from J, leaving 20 bases between.

The count of this clone is one. The J gene is TRBJ1-2, the V gene TRBV19; the D gene is possibly TRBD1 (6 bases). Germline CDR1 LNHDA, CDR2 SQIVND (reference sequence). The germline V and J ends were trimmed by 6 bases and 2 bases, with 13 bases remaining between them. This CDR3 spans 14 amino acids. CDR3 region: CASRTQGPNYGYTF. The DNA of the CDR3 is TGTGCCAGTAGGACACAGGGCCCCAACTATGGCTACACCTTC.

The rearrangement links TRBV7-8 to TRBJ2-7; perhaps TRBD2 as D (7 bases). This CDR3 comprises 15 residues. Between the trimmed V and J ends, which lost 0 bases and 5 bases, there was a span of 14 bases. CDR1 and CDR2 from the germline V gene are SGHVS and FQNEAQ. The CDR3 nucleotides read TGTGCCAGCAGCTTAGCGGGGGGGCGGGGGAACGAGCAGTACTTC. As protein: CASSLAGGRGNEQYF. Based on the CDR3 plus reference TRBV7-8 and TRBJ2-7, the full variable domain is GAGVSQSPRYKVAKRGQDVALRCDPISGHVSLFWYQQALGQGPEFLTYFQNEAQLDKSGLPSDRFFAERPEGSVSTLKIQRTQQEDSAVYLCASSLAGGRGNEQYFGPGTRLTVT.

V and J are TRBV6-5 and TRBJ1-2; TRBD1 aligns across 7 bases. The length of the CDR3 is 13 residues. Trimming removed 4 bases from V and 6 bases from J; junction bases left unmatched: 5. Germline V CDR1 and CDR2: MNHEY, SVGAGI. In DNA form, the CDR3 reads TGTGCCAGCAGTTTAGGGACAGACAATGGCTACACCTTC. It yields the protein CASSLGTDNGYTF.

CDR3: CASTRVLGETQYF. The DNA of the CDR3 is TGTGCCAGCACCCGGGTCCTGGGAGAGACCCAGTACTTC. This chain connects TRBV7-8 to TRBJ2-5, with D uncertain. The CDR3 is 13 residues long. The V end was cut by 7 bases, the J end by 4 bases, with 13 bases between. From germline, CDR1 is SGHVS and CDR2 FQNEAQ.

The rearrangement uses TRBV5-1 and TRBJ2-3; no reliable D call. The CDR3 runs 14 residues. Between the trimmed V and J ends, which lost 0 bases and 1 base, there was a span of 6 bases. Germline V gene data show CDR1 as SGHRS and CDR2 as YFSETQ. The CDR3 sequence is CASSLGAGTDTQYF. For the CDR3, the DNA is TGCGCCAGCAGCTTGGGTGCGGGCACAGATACGCAGTATTTT.

The chain joins TRBV27 to TRBJ2-5, with 9 bases that match TRBD1. From germline, CDR1 is MNHEY and CDR2 SMNVEV (reference sequence). After removal of 10 bases from V and 4 bases from J, the junction contained 13 bases not matched to a gene. The CDR3 loop spans 15 amino acids. CDR3: CATAATDRGRETQYF. CDR3 nucleotides: TGTGCCACTGCGGCGACGGACAGGGGAAGAGAGACCCAGTACTTC.

This chain links TRBV5-1 with TRBJ2-3, with 9 bases lining up with TRBD2. Germline CDR1 is SGHRS and CDR2 is YFSETQ. The CDR3 is made up of 16 amino acids. V was pared by 0 bases and J by 1 base, with 3 bases of the junction left unmatched. The CDR3 sequence: CASSLGSSGGTDTQYF. DNA of the CDR3: TGCGCCAGCAGCTTGGGGTCTAGCGGGGGCACAGATACGCAGTATTTT. Full variable domain (outside the CDR3, taken from reference TRBV5-1 and TRBJ2-3): KAGVTQTPRYLIKTRGQQVTLSCSPISGHRSVSWYQQTPGQGLQFLFEYFSETQRNKGNFPGRFSGRQFSNSRSEMNVSTLELGDSALYLCASSLGSSGGTDTQYFGPGTRLTVL.

The CDR3, as DNA: TGCGCCAGCAGCGGACATTTAAATCAGCCCCAGCATTTT. The encoded protein is CASSGHLNQPQHF. V is TRBV10-2 and J is TRBJ1-5, with D maybe TRBD1 (5 bases). The germline V gene has CDR1 WSHSY and CDR2 SAAADI. The CDR3 contains 13 residues. With 6 bases removed from V and 4 bases from J, the gap between germline ends came to 10 bases.

This chain uses TRBV5-4 with TRBJ2-5, with D possibly TRBD1 on 5 matching bases. The V gene's germline CDR1 is SGHNT and CDR2 YYREEE (reference sequence). The CDR3 sequence is 16 residues long. V lost 4 bases, J lost 0 bases, and 16 bases lay in between. This CDR3 reads CASSRQWEEYQETQYF. CDR3 bases: TGTGCCAGCAGCAGACAGTGGGAAGAGTACCAAGAGACCCAGTACTTC.

In this sample, this clone turned up a few times. The rearrangement uses TRBV5-6 and TRBJ1-4; D ambiguous. The CDR3 runs 14 residues. The germline gives CDR1 SGHDT, CDR2 YYEEEE. Between the trimmed V and J ends, which lost 4 bases and 2 bases, there was a span of 9 bases. The CDR3 DNA is TGTGCCAGCAGCCTTCGAGGTACTAATGAAAAACTGTTTTTT. Translation: CASSLRGTNEKLFF.

V and J are TRBV14 and TRBJ1-6, with 7 bases lining up with TRBD1. The CDR3 extends over 16 amino acids. Germline CDR1 is SGHDN and CDR2 is FVKESK. Trimming cost V 1 base and J 7 bases; bases outside gene matches: 7. As DNA, the CDR3 is TGTGCCAGCAGCCAAGCCCCGACAGGGTGGAATTCACCCCTCCACTTT. It encodes CASSQAPTGWNSPLHF.

V usage is TRBV25-1 and J usage is TRBJ2-5, with a possible D match to TRBD1 (5 bases). V gave up 3 bases and J gave up 1 base, with 9 bases separating them. This CDR3 region has 14 residues. Germline assignment: CDR1 MGHDK and CDR2 SYGVNS. The DNA for the CDR3 is TGTGCCAGCAGTGAGGGGCACAGCCAAGAGACCCAGTACTTC. Translated, it gives CASSEGHSQETQYF.

The rearrangement uses TRBV5-1 and TRBJ2-1; 8 bases map to TRBD2. V lost 0 bases and J lost 2; bases outside the gene matches: 7. CDR1 is SGHRS and CDR2 is YFSETQ in the germline V gene. There are 17 residues in the CDR3. The CDR3: CASSLGLAGIAYNEQFF. The DNA of the CDR3 is TGCGCCAGCAGCTTGGGGCTAGCGGGCATAGCCTACAATGAGCAGTTCTTC.

The genes are TRBV7-6 and TRBJ2-5, with 7 bases matching TRBD1. Germline V CDR1 and CDR2: SGHVS, FNYEAQ. There are 18 residues in the CDR3. J lost 1 base, V lost 5 bases, and 16 bases had no gene match. The CDR3 here is CASSGWDSARLAQETQYF. CDR3 coding DNA: TGTGCCAGCAGCGGGTGGGACAGCGCCCGTCTGGCCCAAGAGACCCAGTACTTC.

This chain joins TRBV5-1 and TRBJ2-2; 10 bases map to TRBD2. The CDR3 is 16 residues long. From germline, CDR1 is SGHRS and CDR2 YFSETQ. After removal of 3 bases from V and 2 bases from J, the junction contained 4 bases not matched to a gene. Written as DNA, the CDR3 is TGCGCCAGCAGCTCCCGGACTAGCGGTAACACCGGGGAGCTGTTTTTT. Amino acid sequence: CASSSRTSGNTGELFF.

The gene calls are TRBV27 and TRBJ1-2, with TRBD1 matching over 7 bases. Per the germline V gene, CDR1 is MNHEY and CDR2 is SMNVEV (reference sequence). Trimming cost V 6 bases and J 4 bases; bases outside gene matches: 8. CDR3 length: 14 residues. This chain's CDR3 is CASSIKGAGYGYTF. For the CDR3, the DNA is TGTGCCAGCAGCATCAAGGGGGCGGGCTATGGCTACACCTTC.

The J gene is TRBJ1-2, the V gene TRBV6-5; 10 bases are shared with TRBD1. CDR3 size: 14 residues. The V and J ends lost 5 bases and 10 bases, in that order; junction bases with no gene match: 10. Per the germline V gene, CDR1 is MNHEY and CDR2 is SVGAGI. CDR3 sequence (DNA): TGTGCCAGCAGTACTCCGGGACAGGGGAAGGACTACACCTTC. Protein: CASSTPGQGKDYTF.

J is TRBJ2-3 and V is TRBV5-6; perhaps TRBD1 as D (6 bases). V lost 2 bases, J lost 6 bases, and 13 bases lay in between. There are 14 residues in the CDR3. Germline CDR1 SGHDT, CDR2 YYEEEE. CDR3 DNA: TGTGCCAGCAGCTTAGAACAGGGCCCCGATACGCAGTATTTT. Amino acids: CASSLEQGPDTQYF.

The chain links TRBV15 to TRBJ1-2, with TRBD1 identical over 7 bases. The CDR3 has 15 amino acids. V lost 9 bases to trimming and J lost 4 bases; unmatched junction nucleotides: 14. Per germline, CDR1 LNHNV and CDR2 YYDKDF (reference sequence). The CDR3 DNA reads TGTGCCACATGGGATACAGGGGAAACGTCCTATGGCTACACCTTC. It is translated as CATWDTGETSYGYTF.

This chain uses TRBV19 with TRBJ1-5; tentative D call: TRBD1 (6 bases). V was shortened by 5 bases and J by 8 bases, with 16 bases between the two germline ends. This CDR3 region has 14 residues. Germline CDR1 LNHDA, CDR2 SQIVND (reference sequence). For the CDR3, the DNA is TGTGCCAGTAGTCCCGGACAGCACTTGGAGCCCCAGCATTTT. This translates into CASSPGQHLEPQHF.

This clone came up a few times. V usage is TRBV5-1 and J usage is TRBJ2-1, with a possible D match to TRBD2 (5 bases). This CDR3 comprises 11 residues. The germline V gene has CDR1 SGHRS and CDR2 YFSETQ. Trimming stripped 2 bases from V and 9 bases from J, with 6 bases between. The CDR3 coding sequence is TGCGCCAGCAGCTTAAGCGGTGAGCAGTTCTTC. The encoded protein is CASSLSGEQFF. The complete variable domain, with remaining parts taken from reference TRBV5-1 and TRBJ2-1, reads KAGVTQTPRYLIKTRGQQVTLSCSPISGHRSVSWYQQTPGQGLQFLFEYFSETQRNKGNFPGRFSGRQFSNSRSEMNVSTLELGDSALYLCASSLSGEQFFGPGTRLTVL.

The rearrangement links TRBV7-8 to TRBJ1-5; D unclear. The CDR3 sequence is 13 residues long. V was trimmed by 1 base and J by 4 bases, leaving 5 bases between them. Germline V gives CDR1 SGHVS, CDR2 FQNEAQ. This chain's CDR3 is CASSLDGNQPQHF. CDR3 in DNA: TGTGCCAGCAGCTTAGACGGGAATCAGCCCCAGCATTTT.

A single count supports this clone. The CDR3 region is CASSQGRQGVREQYF. The CDR3 coding sequence is TGTGCCAGCAGCCAAGGGAGACAGGGGGTTCGTGAGCAGTACTTC. The rearrangement links TRBV14 to TRBJ2-7; 9 bases match TRBD1. The germline CDR1 and CDR2 sequences are SGHDN and FVKESK. V lost 1 base to trimming and J lost 7 bases; unmatched junction nucleotides: 8. CDR3 length equals 15 residues.

The chain has TRBV25-1 and TRBJ2-1; D may be TRBD1 (6 bases). CDR1 and CDR2 from the germline V gene are MGHDK and SYGVNS. The CDR3 loop spans 13 amino acids. V was trimmed by 6 bases and J by 6 bases, leaving 12 bases between them. The CDR3 sequence is CASSRDKSNEQFF. The CDR3 DNA sequence: TGTGCCAGCAGCCGGGACAAGAGCAATGAGCAGTTCTTC.